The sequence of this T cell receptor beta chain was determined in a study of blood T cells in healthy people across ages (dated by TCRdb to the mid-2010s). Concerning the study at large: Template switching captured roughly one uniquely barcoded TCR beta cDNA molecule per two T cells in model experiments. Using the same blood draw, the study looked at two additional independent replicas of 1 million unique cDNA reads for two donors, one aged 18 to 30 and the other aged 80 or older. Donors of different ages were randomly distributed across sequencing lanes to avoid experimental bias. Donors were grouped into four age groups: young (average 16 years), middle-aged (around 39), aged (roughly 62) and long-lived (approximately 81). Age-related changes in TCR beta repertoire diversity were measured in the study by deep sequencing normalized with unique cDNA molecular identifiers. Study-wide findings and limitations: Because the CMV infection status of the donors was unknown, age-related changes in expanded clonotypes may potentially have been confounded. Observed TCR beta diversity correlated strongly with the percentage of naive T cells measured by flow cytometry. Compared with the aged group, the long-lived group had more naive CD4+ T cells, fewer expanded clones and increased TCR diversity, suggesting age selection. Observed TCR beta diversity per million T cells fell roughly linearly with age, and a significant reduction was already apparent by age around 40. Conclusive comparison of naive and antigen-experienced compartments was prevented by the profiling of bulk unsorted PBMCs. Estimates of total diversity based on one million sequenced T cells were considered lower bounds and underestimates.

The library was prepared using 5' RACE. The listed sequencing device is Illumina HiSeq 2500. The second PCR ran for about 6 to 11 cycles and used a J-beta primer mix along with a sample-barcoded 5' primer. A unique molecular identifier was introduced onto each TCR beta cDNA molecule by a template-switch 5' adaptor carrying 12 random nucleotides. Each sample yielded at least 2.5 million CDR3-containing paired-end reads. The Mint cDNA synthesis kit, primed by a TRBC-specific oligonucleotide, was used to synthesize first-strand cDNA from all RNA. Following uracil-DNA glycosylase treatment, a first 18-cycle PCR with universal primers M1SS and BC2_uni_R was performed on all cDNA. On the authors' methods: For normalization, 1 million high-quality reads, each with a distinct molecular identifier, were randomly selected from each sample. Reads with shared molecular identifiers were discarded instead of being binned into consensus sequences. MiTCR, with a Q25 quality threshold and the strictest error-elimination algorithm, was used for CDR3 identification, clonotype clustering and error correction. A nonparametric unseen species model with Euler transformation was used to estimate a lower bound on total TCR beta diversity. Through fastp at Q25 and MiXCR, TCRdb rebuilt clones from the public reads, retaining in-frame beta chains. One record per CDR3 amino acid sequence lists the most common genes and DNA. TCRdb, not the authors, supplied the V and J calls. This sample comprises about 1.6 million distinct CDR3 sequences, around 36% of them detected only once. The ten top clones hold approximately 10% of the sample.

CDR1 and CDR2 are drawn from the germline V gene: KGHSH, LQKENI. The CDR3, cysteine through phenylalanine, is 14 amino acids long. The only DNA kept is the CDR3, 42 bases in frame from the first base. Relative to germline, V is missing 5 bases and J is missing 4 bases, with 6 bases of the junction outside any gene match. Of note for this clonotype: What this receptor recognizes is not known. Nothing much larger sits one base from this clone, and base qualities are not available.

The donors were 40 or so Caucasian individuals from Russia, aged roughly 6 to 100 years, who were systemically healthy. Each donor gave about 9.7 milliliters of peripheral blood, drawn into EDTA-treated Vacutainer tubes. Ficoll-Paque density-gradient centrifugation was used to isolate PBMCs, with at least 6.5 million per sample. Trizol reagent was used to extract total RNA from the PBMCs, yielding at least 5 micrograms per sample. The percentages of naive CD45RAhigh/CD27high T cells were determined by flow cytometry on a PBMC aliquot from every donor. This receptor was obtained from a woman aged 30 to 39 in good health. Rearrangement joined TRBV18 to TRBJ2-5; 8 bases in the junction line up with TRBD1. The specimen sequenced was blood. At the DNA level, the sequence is TGTGCCAGCTCATTCGGTACAGGGGGAGAGACCCAGTACTTC. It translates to CASSFGTGGETQYF.